This TCR beta chain was captured by sequencing in a study of blood T cells in healthy people across ages (dated by TCRdb to 2014 to 2015). Regarding the complete study: Template switching captured roughly one uniquely barcoded TCR beta cDNA molecule per two T cells in model experiments. To track age-related changes in TCR beta repertoire diversity, the study relied on deep sequencing normalized with unique cDNA molecular identifiers. Four age groups were formed from the donors: young (average about 15 years), middle-aged (roughly 38), aged (more than 55) and long-lived (about 75). To avoid experimental bias, donors of different ages were spread randomly across the sequencing lanes. For two donors (one aged 18 to 30 and one aged 80 or older), the study analyzed two additional independent replicas of 1 million unique cDNA reads from the same blood draw. The research as a whole found: Estimates of total diversity based on one million sequenced T cells were considered lower bounds and underestimates. Bulk unsorted PBMC profiling prevented conclusive comparison of naive and antigen-experienced compartments. As age increased, observed TCR beta diversity per million T cells dropped in a roughly linear way, and a significant reduction was already evident by age approximately 40. A strong correlation was found between observed TCR beta diversity and the percentage of naive T cells measured by flow cytometry. Because the CMV infection status of the donors was unknown, age-related changes in expanded clonotypes may potentially have been confounded. Compared with the aged group, the long-lived group had more naive CD4+ T cells, fewer expanded clones and increased TCR diversity, suggesting age selection.

The donors were roughly 40 Caucasian individuals from Russia, aged 6 to 90 years, who were systemically healthy. Each donor gave roughly 11 milliliters of peripheral blood, drawn into EDTA-treated Vacutainer tubes. Ficoll-Paque density-gradient centrifugation was used to isolate PBMCs, with at least 6 million obtained per sample. Trizol reagent was used to extract total RNA from the PBMCs, yielding at least 5 micrograms per sample. Naive CD45RAhigh/CD27high T cell percentages were measured by flow cytometry on a PBMC aliquot from every donor. This clonotype turned up a few times. Its antigen remains undetermined. Per-base qualities were not stored, and no clone one base away is much larger. From the cysteine through the phenylalanine, the CDR3 covers 14 amino acids. The sequence is cut down to CDR3 DNA, 42 bases in frame from base 1. CDR1 and CDR2, looked up from the germline V gene, are SGHRS and YFSETQ. Relative to germline, V is missing 3 bases and J is missing 6 bases, with 8 bases of the junction outside any gene match.

Receptor libraries were prepared by 5' RACE. Sequencing relied on an Illumina HiSeq 2500. The second PCR ran for roughly 7 to 11 cycles and used a J-beta primer mix along with a sample-barcoded 5' primer. A template-switch 5' adaptor carrying 12 random nucleotides introduced a unique molecular identifier onto each TCR beta cDNA molecule. Each sample yielded at least 3 million CDR3-containing paired-end reads. All of the RNA was converted into first-strand cDNA using the Mint cDNA synthesis kit, with a TRBC-specific oligonucleotide serving as the primer. After uracil-DNA glycosylase treatment, a first 18-cycle PCR used universal primers M1SS and BC2_uni_R on all cDNA. Per the authors' processing: Normalization of each sample was performed by random selection of 1 million high-quality reads, each carrying a distinct molecular identifier. Instead of being binned into consensus sequences, reads that shared molecular identifiers were thrown out. CDR3 identification, clonotype clustering and error correction used MiTCR with a Q25 quality threshold and the strictest error-elimination algorithm. A nonparametric unseen species model with Euler transformation was used to estimate a lower bound on total TCR beta diversity. Using fastp trimming at Q25 and MiXCR clonotype assembly, TCRdb reanalyzed the public sequencing data and kept in-frame beta chains. Rows are unified per CDR3 protein, each entry keeping the most common DNA and genes. It is TCRdb's table, rather than the study itself, that gives the V and J calls and clone size. The sample table holds fewer than 700,000 distinct CDR3 sequences, of which roughly 41% were seen once. Of the sample, 25% to 35% falls within the top ten clones.

Recombination joined TRBV5-1 with TRBJ2-7, and 8 junction bases match TRBD1. The sequence was collected from a man older than 75 in good health. The sequenced sample consisted of blood. Here the CDR3 is given as CASSWRQGPGEQYF. The DNA sequence follows: TGCGCCAGCAGCTGGAGACAGGGGCCGGGCGAGCAGTACTTC.